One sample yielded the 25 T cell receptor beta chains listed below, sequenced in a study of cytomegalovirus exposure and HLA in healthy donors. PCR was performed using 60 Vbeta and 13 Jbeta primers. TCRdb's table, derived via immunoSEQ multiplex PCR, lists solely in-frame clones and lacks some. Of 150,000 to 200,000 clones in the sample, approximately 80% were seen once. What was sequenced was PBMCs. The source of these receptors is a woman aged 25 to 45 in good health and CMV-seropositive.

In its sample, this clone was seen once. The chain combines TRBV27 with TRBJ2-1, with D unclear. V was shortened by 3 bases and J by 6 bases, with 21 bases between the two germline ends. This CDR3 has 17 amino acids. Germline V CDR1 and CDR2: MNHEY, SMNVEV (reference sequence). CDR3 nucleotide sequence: TGTGCCAGCAGTTTTCGGTCAGACTTCGCAAGGATCAATGAGCAGTTCTTC. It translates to CASSFRSDFARINEQFF.

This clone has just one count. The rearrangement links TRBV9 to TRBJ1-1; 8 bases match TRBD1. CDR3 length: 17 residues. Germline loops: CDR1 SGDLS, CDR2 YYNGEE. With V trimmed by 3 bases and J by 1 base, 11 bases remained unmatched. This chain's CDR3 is CASSATGAGYGNTEAFF. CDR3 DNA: TGTGCCAGCAGCGCGACAGGGGCCGGGTACGGGAACACTGAAGCTTTCTTT.

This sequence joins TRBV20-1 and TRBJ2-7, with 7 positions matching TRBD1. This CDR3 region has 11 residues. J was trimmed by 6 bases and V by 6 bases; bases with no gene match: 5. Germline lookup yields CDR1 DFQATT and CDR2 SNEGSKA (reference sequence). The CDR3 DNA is TGCAGTGCCAGCAACAGGGGCGAGCAGTACTTC. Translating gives CSASNRGEQYF.

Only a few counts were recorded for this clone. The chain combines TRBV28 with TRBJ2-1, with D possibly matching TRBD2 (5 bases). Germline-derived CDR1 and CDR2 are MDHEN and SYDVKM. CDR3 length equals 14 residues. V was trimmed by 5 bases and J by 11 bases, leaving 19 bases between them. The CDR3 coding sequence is TGTGCCAGCAGTCCCTCGTCTAGCCGAAGTAAGCAGTTCTTC. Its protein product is CASSPSSSRSKQFF.

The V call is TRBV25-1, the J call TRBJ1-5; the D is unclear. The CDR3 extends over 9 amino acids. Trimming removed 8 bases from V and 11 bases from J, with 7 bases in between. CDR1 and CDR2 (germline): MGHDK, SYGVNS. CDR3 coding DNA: TGTGCCAGCCCTCGGGCCCAGCATTTT. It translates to CASPRAQHF. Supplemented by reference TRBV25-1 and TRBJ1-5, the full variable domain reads EADIYQTPRYLVIGTGKKITLECSQTMGHDKMYWYQQDPGMELHLIHYSYGVNSTEKGDLSSESTVSRIRTEHFPLTLESARPSHTSQYLCASPRAQHFGDGTRLSIL.

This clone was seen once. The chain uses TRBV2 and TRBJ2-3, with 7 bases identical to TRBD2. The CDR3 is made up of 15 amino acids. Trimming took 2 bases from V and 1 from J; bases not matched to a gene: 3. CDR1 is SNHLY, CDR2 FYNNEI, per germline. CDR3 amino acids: CASSELGGGTDTQYF. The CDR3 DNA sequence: TGTGCCAGCAGTGAACTTGGGGGGGGCACAGATACGCAGTATTTT.

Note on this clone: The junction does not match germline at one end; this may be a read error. The CDR3 DNA reads as TGCAGCTTTGACAGGGGGTGGCAAGATACGCAGTATTTT. This gives the protein CSFDRGWQDTQYF. The chain employs TRBV29-1 and TRBJ2-3; 9 bases are shared with TRBD1. The germline V gene has CDR1 SQVTM and CDR2 ANQGSEA. The CDR3 has 13 residues.

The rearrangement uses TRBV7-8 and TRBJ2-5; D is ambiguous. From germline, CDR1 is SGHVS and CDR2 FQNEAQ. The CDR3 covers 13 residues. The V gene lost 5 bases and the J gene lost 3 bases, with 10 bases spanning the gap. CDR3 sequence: CASSVSLKETQYF. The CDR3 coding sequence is TGTGCCAGCAGCGTGAGCCTTAAAGAGACCCAGTACTTC.

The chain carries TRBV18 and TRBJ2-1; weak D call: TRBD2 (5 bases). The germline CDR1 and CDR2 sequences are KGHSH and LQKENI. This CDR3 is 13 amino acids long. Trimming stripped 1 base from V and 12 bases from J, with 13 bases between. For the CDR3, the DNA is TGTGCCAGCTCACCACGACCGGTCGGGGTGCAGTTCTTC. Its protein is CASSPRPVGVQFF.

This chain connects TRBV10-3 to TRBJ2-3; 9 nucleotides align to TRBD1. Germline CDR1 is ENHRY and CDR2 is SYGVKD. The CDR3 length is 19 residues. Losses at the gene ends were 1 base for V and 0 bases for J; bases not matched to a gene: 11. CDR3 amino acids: CAISEYLSRTGESTDTQYF. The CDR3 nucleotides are TGTGCCATCAGTGAGTATCTCAGCCGGACAGGGGAGAGCACAGATACGCAGTATTTT.

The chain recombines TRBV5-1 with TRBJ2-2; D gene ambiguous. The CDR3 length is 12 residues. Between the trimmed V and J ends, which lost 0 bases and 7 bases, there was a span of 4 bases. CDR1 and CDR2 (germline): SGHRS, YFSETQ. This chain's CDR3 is CASSLVYGELFF. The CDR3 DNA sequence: TGCGCCAGCAGCTTGGTCTACGGGGAGCTGTTTTTT. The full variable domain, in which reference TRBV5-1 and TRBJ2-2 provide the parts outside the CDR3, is KAGVTQTPRYLIKTRGQQVTLSCSPISGHRSVSWYQQTPGQGLQFLFEYFSETQRNKGNFPGRFSGRQFSNSRSEMNVSTLELGDSALYLCASSLVYGELFFGEGSRLTVL.

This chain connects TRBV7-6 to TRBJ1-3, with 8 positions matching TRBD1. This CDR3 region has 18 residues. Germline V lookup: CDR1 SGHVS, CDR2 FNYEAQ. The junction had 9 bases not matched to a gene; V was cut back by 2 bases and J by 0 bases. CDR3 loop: CASSLKDRVAASGNTIYF. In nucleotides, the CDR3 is TGTGCCAGCAGCTTAAAGGACAGGGTAGCCGCCTCTGGAAACACCATATATTTT.

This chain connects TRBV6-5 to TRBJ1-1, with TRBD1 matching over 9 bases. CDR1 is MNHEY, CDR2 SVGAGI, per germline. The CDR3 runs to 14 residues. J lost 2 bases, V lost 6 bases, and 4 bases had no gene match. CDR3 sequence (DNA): TGTGCCAGCAGCAAGACAGGGGGTAACACTGAAGCTTTCTTT. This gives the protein CASSKTGGNTEAFF.

This CDR3 is CASSLVGDYPGELFF. The CDR3 DNA sequence: TGTGCCAGCAGCTTAGTCGGGGACTACCCCGGGGAGCTGTTTTTT. The chain joins TRBV7-8 to TRBJ2-2; 7 bases match TRBD2. Germline CDR1 reads SGHVS; CDR2 reads FQNEAQ. V was clipped by 1 base and J by 6 bases; unmatched bases: 5. CDR3 length: 15 residues.

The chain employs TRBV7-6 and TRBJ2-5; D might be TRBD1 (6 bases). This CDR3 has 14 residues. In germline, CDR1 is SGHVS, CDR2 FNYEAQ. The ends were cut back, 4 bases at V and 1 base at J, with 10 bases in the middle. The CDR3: CASSYRGSQETQYF. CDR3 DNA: TGTGCCAGCAGCTATAGGGGGTCCCAAGAGACCCAGTACTTC.

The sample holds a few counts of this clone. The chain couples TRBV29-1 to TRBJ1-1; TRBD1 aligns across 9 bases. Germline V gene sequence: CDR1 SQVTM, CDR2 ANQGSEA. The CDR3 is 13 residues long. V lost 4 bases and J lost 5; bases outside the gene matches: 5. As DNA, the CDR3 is TGCAGCGTTGCGGGACAGGGAGGGACTGAAGCTTTCTTT. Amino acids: CSVAGQGGTEAFF. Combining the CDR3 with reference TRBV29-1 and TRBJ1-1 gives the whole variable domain SAVISQKPSRDICQRGTSLTIQCQVDSQVTMMFWYRQQPGQSLTLIATANQGSEATYESGFVIDKFPISRPNLTFSTLTVSNMSPEDSSIYLCSVAGQGGTEAFFGQGTRLTVV.

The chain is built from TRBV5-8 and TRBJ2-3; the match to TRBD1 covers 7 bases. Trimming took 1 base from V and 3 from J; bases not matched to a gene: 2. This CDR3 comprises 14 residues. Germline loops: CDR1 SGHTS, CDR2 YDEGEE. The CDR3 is CASSLQGETDTQYF. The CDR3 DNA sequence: TGTGCCAGCAGCTTGCAGGGGGAGACAGATACGCAGTATTTT.

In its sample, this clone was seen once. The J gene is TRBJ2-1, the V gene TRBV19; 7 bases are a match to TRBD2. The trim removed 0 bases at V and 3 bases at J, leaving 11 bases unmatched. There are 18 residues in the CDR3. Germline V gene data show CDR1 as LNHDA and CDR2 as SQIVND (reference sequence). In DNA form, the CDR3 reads TGTGCCAGTAGTATAGATGCGCTCTGGACTAGTCGCTACAATGAGCAGTTCTTC. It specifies CASSIDALWTSRYNEQFF. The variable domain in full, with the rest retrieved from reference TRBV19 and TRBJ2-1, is DGGITQSPKYLFRKEGQNVTLSCEQNLNHDAMYWYRQDPGQGLRLIYYSQIVNDFQKGDIAEGYSVSREKKESFPLTVTSAQKNPTAFYLCASSIDALWTSRYNEQFFGPGTRLTVL.

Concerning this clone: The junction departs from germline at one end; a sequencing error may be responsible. The CDR3 protein is CASSLDRLAGGLLLF. The DNA of the CDR3 is TGCGCCAGCAGCTTGGATCGACTAGCGGGGGGTCTATTGCTCTTC. J is TRBJ2-1 and V is TRBV5-1; 13 bases match TRBD2. The length of the CDR3 is 15 residues. Germline loops: CDR1 SGHRS, CDR2 YFSETQ.

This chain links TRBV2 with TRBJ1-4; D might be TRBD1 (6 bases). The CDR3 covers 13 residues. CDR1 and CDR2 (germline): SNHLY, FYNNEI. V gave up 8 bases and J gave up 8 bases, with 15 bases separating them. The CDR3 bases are TGTGCCAGCGAAAGGGGGGGGAGCGAAAAACTGTTTTTT. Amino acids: CASERGGSEKLFF. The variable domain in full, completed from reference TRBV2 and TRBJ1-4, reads EPEVTQTPSHQVTQMGQEVILRCVPISNHLYFYWYRQILGQKVEFLVSFYNNEISEKSEIFDDQFSVERPDGSNFTLKIRSTKLEDSAMYFCASERGGSEKLFFGSGTQLSVL.

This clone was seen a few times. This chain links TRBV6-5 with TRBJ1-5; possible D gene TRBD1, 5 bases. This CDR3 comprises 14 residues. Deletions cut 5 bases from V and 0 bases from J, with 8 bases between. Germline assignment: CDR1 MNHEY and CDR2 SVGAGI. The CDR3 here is CASSGAFSNQPQHF. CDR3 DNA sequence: TGTGCCAGCAGTGGGGCTTTTAGCAATCAGCCCCAGCATTTT.

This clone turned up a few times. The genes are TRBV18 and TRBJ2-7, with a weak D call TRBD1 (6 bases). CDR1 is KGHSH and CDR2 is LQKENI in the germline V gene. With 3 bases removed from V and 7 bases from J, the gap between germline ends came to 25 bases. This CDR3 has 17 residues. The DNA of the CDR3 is TGTGCCAGCTCACCCTCGCGGAGTCAGGGGATAGTAGAAGAGCAGTACTTC. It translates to CASSPSRSQGIVEEQYF.

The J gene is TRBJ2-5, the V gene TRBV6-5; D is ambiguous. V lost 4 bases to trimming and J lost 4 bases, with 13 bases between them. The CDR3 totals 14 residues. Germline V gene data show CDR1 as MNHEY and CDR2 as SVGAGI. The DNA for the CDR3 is TGTGCCAGCAGTTCCAATCTAGTGGCAGAGACCCAGTACTTC. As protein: CASSSNLVAETQYF.

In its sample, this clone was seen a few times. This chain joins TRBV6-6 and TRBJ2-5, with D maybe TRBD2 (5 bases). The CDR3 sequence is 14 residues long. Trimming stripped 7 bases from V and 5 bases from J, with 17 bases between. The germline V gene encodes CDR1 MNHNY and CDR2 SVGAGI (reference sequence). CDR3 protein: CASTMTWRLETQYF. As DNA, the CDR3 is TGTGCCAGCACCATGACGTGGAGGTTGGAGACCCAGTACTTC.

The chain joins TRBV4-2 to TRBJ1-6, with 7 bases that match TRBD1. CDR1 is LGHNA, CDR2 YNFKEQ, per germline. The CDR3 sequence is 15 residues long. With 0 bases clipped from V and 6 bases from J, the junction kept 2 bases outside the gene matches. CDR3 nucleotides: TGTGCCAGCAGCCAAGAGACAGGGATTAATTCACCCCTCCACTTT. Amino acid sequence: CASSQETGINSPLHF.